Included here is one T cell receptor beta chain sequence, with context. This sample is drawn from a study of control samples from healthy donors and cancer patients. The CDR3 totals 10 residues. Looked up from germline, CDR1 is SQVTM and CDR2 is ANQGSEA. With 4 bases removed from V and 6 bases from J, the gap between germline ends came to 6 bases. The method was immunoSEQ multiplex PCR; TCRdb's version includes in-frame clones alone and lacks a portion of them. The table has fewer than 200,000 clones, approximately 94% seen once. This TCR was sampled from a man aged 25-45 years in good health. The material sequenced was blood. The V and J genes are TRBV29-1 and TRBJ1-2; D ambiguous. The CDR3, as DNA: TGCAGCGTTGGGTTGGATGGCTACACCTTC. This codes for CSVGLDGYTF.